The clone carrying this T cell receptor beta chain is a singleton in its sample. Produced via immunoSEQ multiplex PCR; TCRdb's table is partial and in-frame only. The sample holds some 150,000 clones, about 80% seen once. The sample belongs to a study of blood T cell repertoires in COVID-19. Study summary: Specimens from acute and convalescent COVID-19 originated in the United States, Italy and Spain.

The V gene end was trimmed by 4 bases and the J gene end by 5 bases; junction bases not matched to a gene: 9. The CDR3 has 15 amino acids. Germline lookup yields CDR1 LGHDT and CDR2 YNNKEL (reference sequence). The sequenced sample was peripheral blood. The clonotype was recovered from a human donor in a cohort sampled during active COVID-19. The J gene is TRBJ1-1, the V gene TRBV3-1 (or the pseudogene TRBV3-2); 8 nucleotides agree with TRBD1. The CDR3 here is CASSRGIGQGTEAFF. The CDR3 DNA is TGTGCCAGCAGCCGGGGAATTGGACAGGGAACTGAAGCTTTCTTT.